This entry features one T cell receptor (beta chain) sequence. Its matching antigen is unknown. This entry belongs to a study of cytomegalovirus exposure and HLA in healthy donors. Study observations and caveats: Segments of the TCR beta V type were, in most cases, productive about 90% or about 30% of the time in an earlier analysis.

The PCR used 60 Vbeta and 13 Jbeta primers. TCRdb keeps only in-frame clones here, not all; method: immunoSEQ multiplex PCR. This table has around 100,000 clones, more than 80% appearing once. The CDR3 covers 14 residues. The V gene end was trimmed by 3 bases and the J gene end by 5 bases; junction bases not matched to a gene: 4. Germline V CDR1 and CDR2: SGHVS, FQNEAQ. The receptor was derived from a man in his thirties or forties in good health and CMV-seronegative. This chain connects TRBV7-8 to TRBJ1-1, with TRBD1 identical over 9 bases. The sequenced sample consisted of PBMCs. The CDR3 is CASSFTGGETEAFF. The CDR3 DNA reads as TGTGCCAGCAGCTTCACAGGGGGCGAGACTGAAGCTTTCTTT.